This T cell receptor beta chain was recorded in a study of blood T cell repertoires in COVID-19. Across the study: Donors in the United States, Italy and Spain gave samples during acute or convalescent COVID-19. T cells, B-cell-depleted T cells, or PBMCs supplied cDNA or gDNA.

Original processing methods: Amplification with reference gene primers provided the estimates of nucleated cell counts. Clones were read by immunoSEQ multiplex PCR, and TCRdb kept only the in-frame ones, dropping some. V, J and clone size are taken as reported in that table, and D and trimming were inferred from the DNA itself. The data show over 70,000 clones, with about 91% seen just once and less than 9% held by the top ten. Per the germline V gene, CDR1 is LNHDA and CDR2 is SQIVND (reference sequence). This CDR3 contains 14 residues. Trimming shortened V by 3 bases and J by 0 bases, and 8 bases separated the two germline ends.

Sequences were obtained from peripheral blood. This TCR was recovered from a woman older than 75 with acute or convalescent COVID-19. The chain couples TRBV19 to TRBJ1-2, with a weak D call TRBD1 (5 bases). CDR3 in DNA: TGTGCCAGTAGTATCAGGGCCTCTAACTATGGCTACACCTTC. Amino acids: CASSIRASNYGYTF.